A selection of T cell receptor beta chains follows, all from one sample in a study of blood T cell repertoires in COVID-19. Clones were sequenced by immunoSEQ multiplex PCR, and TCRdb holds only the in-frame ones, with some missing. The data show approximately 300,000 clones, 86% seen once. Specimen: PBMCs or T cells enriched from blood (not recorded which). The receptors stem from a woman aged 18 to 35 who had recovered from COVID-19. Both conserved end residues are part of each CDR3. A D gene is named only where the DNA matches it firmly. For some rows the clone size is stated as once, few or many, or as a class when expanded; others skip it.

v_gene	d_gene	j_gene	abundance	CDR3aa	CDR3nt
TRBV7-2	TRBD2	TRBJ2-1	NA	CASSTGTSGRALYYNEQFF	TGTGCCAGCAGCACCGGGACTAGCGGGAGGGCCCTATACTACAATGAGCAGTTCTTC
TRBV3-1/TRBV3-2	NA	TRBJ1-5	NA	CASSHQGHSNQPQHF	TGTGCCAGCAGCCACCAGGGTCATAGCAATCAGCCCCAGCATTTT
TRBV11-2	TRBD1	TRBJ2-7	NA	CASSSKLGDRVYEQYF	TGTGCCAGCAGCTCAAAACTGGGGGACAGGGTATACGAGCAGTACTTC
TRBV2	TRBD1	TRBJ2-4	once	CASNRGDAKNIQYF	TGTGCCAGCAACAGGGGGGACGCCAAAAACATTCAGTACTTC
TRBV4-3	NA	TRBJ1-1	NA	CASSQPGQTEAFF	TGCGCCAGCAGCCAACCCGGACAGACTGAAGCTTTCTTT
TRBV9	TRBD1	TRBJ1-1	NA	CASSTGTGITEAFF	TGTGCCAGCAGCACCGGGACAGGGATCACTGAAGCTTTCTTT
TRBV11-3	TRBD2	TRBJ2-1	few	CASSLTSGSLNEQFF	TGTGCCAGCAGCCTGACTAGCGGGAGTCTCAATGAGCAGTTCTTC
TRBV5-4	TRBD2	TRBJ2-1	NA	CASSPGGAASYNEQFF	TGTGCCAGCAGCCCCGGGGGGGCCGCTTCCTACAATGAGCAGTTCTTC
TRBV7-6	TRBD2	TRBJ2-1	NA	CASSLAYLLAGGNNEQFF	TGTGCCAGCAGCTTAGCCTATCTCCTAGCGGGCGGAAACAATGAGCAGTTCTTC
TRBV9	TRBD2	TRBJ2-1	NA	CASSPTRLAGSYNEQFF	TGTGCCAGCAGCCCCACCCGACTAGCGGGCTCCTACAATGAGCAGTTCTTC
TRBV6-5	TRBD2	TRBJ2-4	NA	CASSYSISGGENIQYF	TGTGCCAGCAGTTACTCTATAAGCGGGGGGGAAAACATTCAGTACTTC
TRBV29-1	TRBD2	TRBJ2-3	NA	CSATSGITDTQYF	TGCAGCGCTACTAGCGGGATCACAGATACGCAGTATTTT
TRBV4-2	TRBD2	TRBJ2-2	NA	CASSQLTVAGGTGELFF	TGTGCCAGCAGCCAACTAACCGTAGCGGGAGGAACCGGGGAGCTGTTTTTT
TRBV5-1	TRBD1	TRBJ2-1	NA	CASSLTGTGGEQFF	TGCGCCAGCAGCTTAACCGGGACAGGGGGCGAGCAGTTCTTC
TRBV5-1	NA	TRBJ2-1	NA	CASSYGSSLNNEQFF	TGCGCCAGCAGCTACGGGAGCAGTTTAAACAATGAGCAGTTCTTC
TRBV2	TRBD2	TRBJ2-1	NA	CASIIELAGFPNEQFF	TGTGCCAGCATCATAGAACTAGCGGGGTTTCCGAATGAGCAGTTCTTC
TRBV6-1	NA	TRBJ1-3	NA	CASSEARSSGNTIYF	TGTGCCAGCAGTGAAGCGCGGAGCTCTGGAAACACCATATATTTT
TRBV24-1	TRBD1	TRBJ2-1	NA	CASAAGTGLDEQFF	TGTGCCAGTGCGGCGGGGACAGGGTTGGATGAGCAGTTCTTC
TRBV11-2	NA	TRBJ1-5	NA	CASSLTELNQPQHF	TGTGCCAGCAGCTTGACAGAGCTTAATCAGCCCCAGCATTTT
TRBV6-4	TRBD1	TRBJ2-7	NA	CASRIPRDRGRREQYF	TGTGCCAGCAGAATTCCCCGGGACAGGGGGCGGAGGGAGCAGTACTTC
TRBV30	NA	TRBJ1-4	NA	CASKGGVGEKLFF	TGTGCCTCGAAAGGGGGGGTAGGCGAAAAACTGTTTTTT
TRBV7-2	NA	TRBJ2-7	NA	CASSLVAQGSYEQYF	TGTGCCAGCAGCTTAGTCGCACAGGGAAGCTACGAGCAGTACTTC
TRBV7-2	NA	TRBJ2-3	NA	CASSLVNSGRAQYF	TGTGCCAGCAGCTTAGTAAATAGCGGACGGGCGCAGTATTTT
TRBV28	TRBD1	TRBJ1-2	NA	CASSSRTGGFHGYTF	TGTGCCAGCAGCTCTAGGACAGGGGGCTTTCATGGCTACACCTTC
TRBV3-1/TRBV3-2	TRBD2	TRBJ2-5	NA	CASRPWTSLPKTQYF	TGTGCCAGCAGACCCTGGACTAGTTTACCAAAGACCCAGTACTTC
TRBV5-1	TRBD2	TRBJ2-2	once	CASSSDPASGGLTGELFF	TGCGCCAGCAGCTCCGACCCTGCAAGCGGGGGGCTTACCGGGGAGCTGTTTTTT
TRBV19	TRBD1	TRBJ1-2	NA	CASSIGQGTLGGYTF	TGTGCCAGTAGTATTGGACAGGGGACGCTTGGGGGCTACACCTTC
TRBV5-1	TRBD1	TRBJ1-2	NA	CASSLAGTGGADGYTF	TGCGCCAGCAGCTTGGCCGGGACAGGGGGCGCTGATGGCTACACCTTC
TRBV4-1	NA	TRBJ2-1	NA	CASSQAWAGSYNEQFF	TGCGCCAGCAGCCAAGCCTGGGCGGGCTCATACAATGAGCAGTTCTTC
TRBV11-2	NA	TRBJ2-1	NA	CASSLDISLGTYNEQFF	TGTGCCAGCAGCTTGGACATCTCGTTGGGTACCTACAATGAGCAGTTCTTC
TRBV6-5	NA	TRBJ1-1	few	CASSNYREPEAFF	TGTGCCAGCAGTAACTACAGGGAGCCTGAAGCTTTCTTT
TRBV14	TRBD2	TRBJ2-2	NA	CASSQPKTSGSNTGELFF	TGTGCCAGCAGCCAACCAAAGACTAGCGGGTCGAACACCGGGGAGCTGTTTTTT
TRBV27	NA	TRBJ1-6	NA	CASRSAGAPSPLHF	TGTGCCAGTCGCTCGGCGGGGGCCCCTTCACCCCTCCACTTT
TRBV9	NA	TRBJ2-5	NA	CASSVGGGGTQETQYF	TGTGCCAGCAGCGTGGGAGGCGGCGGGACCCAAGAGACCCAGTACTTC
TRBV7-2	NA	TRBJ1-1	few	CASTQWSGYTTEAFF	TGTGCCAGCACCCAGTGGTCAGGGTATACCACTGAAGCTTTCTTT
TRBV5-5	NA	TRBJ1-4	NA	CASSPVGAREKLFF	TGTGCCAGCAGCCCGGTAGGGGCCCGAGAAAAACTGTTTTTT
TRBV28	NA	TRBJ1-1	NA	CASSFPQVNTEAFF	TGTGCCAGCAGTTTCCCTCAGGTGAACACTGAAGCTTTCTTT
TRBV3-1/TRBV3-2	NA	TRBJ2-1	NA	CASSQAPGMIDEQFF	TGTGCCAGCAGCCAAGCCCCCGGGATGATCGATGAGCAGTTCTTC
TRBV5-6	NA	TRBJ2-7	NA	CASSEVGGVNYEQYF	TGTGCCAGCAGCGAAGTCGGGGGAGTCAACTACGAGCAGTACTTC
TRBV30	TRBD1	TRBJ1-1	NA	CAWGEGTGNEAFF	TGTGCCTGGGGGGAGGGGACAGGGAACGAAGCTTTCTTT
TRBV5-1	NA	TRBJ1-1	once	CASKTGTEAFF	TGCGCCAGCAAAACAGGGACTGAAGCTTTCTTT
TRBV7-2	NA	TRBJ1-2	NA	CASSLWTSLAGGYTF	TGTGCCAGCAGTTTGTGGACAAGTCTGGCTGGGGGCTACACCTTC
TRBV19	NA	TRBJ1-1	NA	CASSAGEGRTEAFF	TGTGCCAGTAGTGCGGGGGAGGGTCGCACTGAAGCTTTCTTT
TRBV15	NA	TRBJ1-3	NA	CATSRGRELPSGNTIYF	TGTGCCACCAGCAGAGGACGAGAACTACCGTCTGGAAACACCATATATTTT
TRBV5-1	NA	TRBJ2-5	NA	CASRLAWGQETQYF	TGCGCCAGCAGACTAGCTTGGGGCCAAGAGACCCAGTACTTC
TRBV9	TRBD1	TRBJ2-5	NA	CASSVSRDRTVRETQYF	TGTGCCAGCAGCGTCTCCCGGGACAGGACTGTGAGAGAGACCCAGTACTTC
TRBV13	TRBD2	TRBJ2-5	NA	CASSFWGRTSESETQYF	TGTGCCAGCAGCTTTTGGGGAAGGACTAGCGAGTCGGAGACCCAGTACTTC
TRBV6-5	TRBD2	TRBJ2-1	once	CASGLAGAYNEQFF	TGTGCCAGCGGTTTGGCGGGAGCCTACAATGAGCAGTTCTTC
TRBV7-3	NA	TRBJ1-4	NA	CASSLGTGEKLFF	TGTGCCAGCAGCTTAGGCACAGGGGAAAAACTGTTTTTT
TRBV4-3	NA	TRBJ1-1	NA	CASSQEMGGTEAFF	TGCGCCAGCAGCCAAGAAATGGGGGGCACTGAAGCTTTCTTT
TRBV5-6	TRBD1	TRBJ1-1	NA	CASSLAGTGGFQNTEAFF	TGTGCCAGCAGCTTGGCCGGGACAGGGGGCTTCCAGAACACTGAAGCTTTCTTT
TRBV10-1	TRBD1	TRBJ2-5	NA	CASSERTGGVETQYF	TGCGCCAGCAGCGAACGGACAGGGGGCGTAGAGACCCAGTACTTC